These 19 T cell receptor beta chains share one sample of origin, sequenced in a study of T cell responses to AZD1222 COVID-19 vaccine. Assay: immunoSEQ multiplex PCR; the TCRdb copy retains only in-frame clones and omits some. The table has about 160,000 clones, about 91% seen once. Sequencing was performed on peripheral blood, taken on day 0 of MenACWY control vaccination. The receptors were sampled from an adult in good health.

This clone was seen just once. The chain is built from TRBV18 and TRBJ1-5; D ambiguous. CDR1 is KGHSH and CDR2 is LQKENI in the germline V gene. The CDR3 is 16 amino acids. V lost 6 bases and J 0 bases, leaving 15 bases between the germline ends. The CDR3 reads CASSSTAGNSNQPQHF. For the CDR3, the DNA is TGTGCCAGCTCGTCCACAGCAGGTAATAGCAATCAGCCCCAGCATTTT. Supplemented by reference TRBV18 and TRBJ1-5, the full variable domain reads NAGVMQNPRHLVRRRGQEARLRCSPMKGHSHVYWYRQLPEEGLKFMVYLQKENIIDESGMPKERFSAEFPKEGPSILRIQQVVRGDSAAYFCASSSTAGNSNQPQHFGDGTRLSIL.

This clone was picked up a small number of times. This chain uses TRBV5-1 with TRBJ2-7; TRBD2 matches 7 bases. The CDR3 length is 15 residues. V gave up 3 bases and J gave up 1 base; unmatched junction bases: 7. The germline V gene has CDR1 SGHRS and CDR2 YFSETQ. This CDR3 is CASSSAGALSYEQYF. The CDR3 bases are TGCGCCAGCAGCTCGGCGGGAGCCCTATCCTACGAGCAGTACTTC.

This chain links TRBV19 with TRBJ2-7, with no clear D. From germline, CDR1 is LNHDA and CDR2 SQIVND (reference sequence). Trimming left V 4 bases short and J 0 bases short, with 10 bases between. CDR3 length: 14 amino acids. CDR3 region: CASSKTVTSYEQYF. The CDR3 coding sequence is TGTGCCAGTAGTAAAACAGTTACCTCCTACGAGCAGTACTTC.

This clone came up once. The chain carries TRBV28 and TRBJ2-3; TRBD2 is a possible D gene (5 bases). This CDR3 is built from 14 residues. Germline-derived CDR1 and CDR2 are MDHEN and SYDVKM. V was clipped by 5 bases and J by 9 bases, with 18 bases between them. The CDR3 protein is CASSAARTVETQYF. As DNA, the CDR3 is TGTGCCAGCAGTGCGGCCAGGACTGTCGAAACGCAGTATTTT.

The chain has TRBV7-2 and TRBJ2-7, with a possible D match to TRBD2 (6 bases). Germline V lookup: CDR1 SGHTA, CDR2 FQGNSA. V was clipped by 1 base and J by 9 bases, with 13 bases between them. The CDR3 loop spans 13 amino acids. CDR3 in amino acids: CASSLVEGTPQYF. As DNA, the CDR3 is TGTGCCAGCAGCTTAGTGGAGGGAACTCCGCAGTACTTC.

The J gene is TRBJ1-3, the V gene TRBV19; possible D gene TRBD1, 5 bases. CDR1 LNHDA and CDR2 SQIVND come from the germline V gene (reference sequence). V lost 0 bases and J 0 bases, leaving 18 bases between the germline ends. The CDR3 extends over 19 amino acids. CDR3 nucleotide sequence: TGTGCCAGTAGTATAGAGGTTGGCAGACAGTTTTACTCTGGAAACACCATATATTTT. Translated, it gives CASSIEVGRQFYSGNTIYF.

As DNA, the CDR3 is TGCGCCAGCAGCCAAAGGGGCGGAGTGGATGGGGAAAAACTGTTTTTT. Its translation: CASSQRGGVDGEKLFF. The gene calls are TRBV4-3 and TRBJ1-4; TRBD1 might be the D (5 bases). The CDR3 totals 16 residues. Germline V CDR1 and CDR2: LGHNA, YSLEER. Trimming pared 2 bases from V and 8 bases from J, leaving 18 bases between.

The chain carries TRBV18 and TRBJ2-7; 7 nucleotides agree with TRBD1. Germline loops: CDR1 KGHSH, CDR2 LQKENI. The CDR3 extends over 13 amino acids. V dropped 3 bases and J dropped 10; count of bases not matched to a gene: 9. Here the CDR3 DNA reads TGTGCCAGCTCACCCGGACAGGTTGGGATACAGTACTTC. Translating gives CASSPGQVGIQYF. Full variable domain (remainder filled in from reference TRBV18 and TRBJ2-7): NAGVMQNPRHLVRRRGQEARLRCSPMKGHSHVYWYRQLPEEGLKFMVYLQKENIIDESGMPKERFSAEFPKEGPSILRIQQVVRGDSAAYFCASSPGQVGIQYFGPGTRLTVT.

This clone was seen a single time. The rearrangement joins TRBV27 to TRBJ1-5; 7 bases fit TRBD1. The V segment lost 6 bases and the J segment 3 bases; nucleotides outside the gene matches: 2. Germline CDR1 and CDR2: MNHEY and SMNVEV (reference sequence). The CDR3 is 13 residues long. CDR3 residues: CASRGQNNQPQHF. DNA of the CDR3: TGTGCCAGCAGGGGACAGAACAATCAGCCCCAGCATTTT.

The chain has TRBV20-1 and TRBJ2-3; 16 bases map to TRBD2. V lost 5 bases and J lost 0; bases outside the gene matches: 8. The CDR3 spans 18 residues. Germline lookup yields CDR1 DFQATT and CDR2 SNEGSKA (reference sequence). The CDR3 coding sequence is TGCAGTGCTGGTGCGGGACTAGCGGGAGGGTCTAGCACAGATACGCAGTATTTT. Residues: CSAGAGLAGGSSTDTQYF.

The chain couples TRBV7-2 to TRBJ2-3; 8 nucleotides align to TRBD2. Trimming at V came to 4 bases and at J to 3 bases, leaving 15 bases not matched to a gene. This CDR3 has 18 amino acids. Per germline, CDR1 SGHTA and CDR2 FQGNSA. The CDR3 nucleotides are TGTGCCAGCAGCTCCCAACCCCCGGGACTAGTGGTTACAGATACGCAGTATTTT. Its translation: CASSSQPPGLVVTDTQYF.

This clone was seen once. Its ends do not fully match the called genes, so a read error is possible. CDR3 loop: CASSFNRDSLF. In nucleotides, the CDR3 is TGTGCCAGCAGCTTCAACCGGGACAGTCTATTC. This chain joins TRBV5-8 and TRBJ1-2; 7 bases match TRBD1. This CDR3 contains 11 residues. Looked up from germline, CDR1 is SGHTS and CDR2 is YDEGEE.

This chain connects TRBV7-6 to TRBJ1-1; D not certain. Germline loops: CDR1 SGHVS, CDR2 FNYEAQ. CDR3 length: 14 residues. Deletions cut 1 base from V and 0 bases from J, with 6 bases between. This CDR3 is CASSLGGVNTEAFF. The CDR3 nucleotides are TGTGCCAGCAGCTTAGGCGGGGTGAACACTGAAGCTTTCTTT.

V and J are TRBV19 and TRBJ2-5; perhaps TRBD2 as D (5 bases). Germline CDR1 LNHDA, CDR2 SQIVND (reference sequence). V gave up 1 base and J gave up 4 bases, with 7 bases separating them. This CDR3 contains 13 residues. CDR3 region: CASSIGRGETQYF. The CDR3 DNA is TGTGCCAGTAGTATAGGACGGGGAGAGACCCAGTACTTC. The variable domain in full, completed from reference TRBV19 and TRBJ2-5, reads DGGITQSPKYLFRKEGQNVTLSCEQNLNHDAMYWYRQDPGQGLRLIYYSQIVNDFQKGDIAEGYSVSREKKESFPLTVTSAQKNPTAFYLCASSIGRGETQYFGPGTRLLVL.

In this sample, this clone turned up once. The rearrangement uses TRBV5-1 and TRBJ1-5; D is undetermined. Trimming shortened V by 2 bases and J by 4 bases, and 13 bases separated the two germline ends. The CDR3 runs to 15 residues. Germline values: CDR1 SGHRS, CDR2 YFSETQ. CDR3 nucleotide sequence: TGCGCCAGCAGCTTAGGGTCGTCAACGAATCAGCCCCAGCATTTT. This translates into CASSLGSSTNQPQHF.

This sequence joins TRBV7-9 and TRBJ2-6; TRBD2 might be the D (6 bases). The CDR3 is 16 amino acids. V was trimmed by 1 base and J by 0 bases, leaving 7 bases between them. CDR1 and CDR2 (germline): SEHNR, FQNEAQ (reference sequence). This chain's CDR3 is CASSLVAASGANVLTF. CDR3 nucleotides: TGTGCCAGCAGCTTAGTAGCGGCCTCTGGGGCCAACGTCCTGACTTTC.

With regard to this clone: The same CDR3 also results from other DNA sequences found in this sample. The CDR3 region is CASSLGGGTEAFF. CDR3 sequence (DNA): TGTGCCAGCAGTTTAGGAGGGGGGACTGAAGCTTTCTTT. The chain couples TRBV28 to TRBJ1-1; D may be TRBD1 (6 bases). V lost 2 bases, J lost 5 bases, and 9 bases lay in between. The germline CDR1 and CDR2 sequences are MDHEN and SYDVKM. This CDR3 has 13 amino acids.

This chain uses TRBV19 with TRBJ1-1; D not resolved. V dropped 5 bases and J dropped 0 bases, with 13 bases sitting between them. CDR1 is LNHDA, CDR2 SQIVND, per germline (reference sequence). The CDR3 runs 15 residues. CDR3 residues: CASSAGNNLNTEAFF. In nucleotides, the CDR3 is TGTGCCAGTAGTGCGGGTAACAATCTGAACACTGAAGCTTTCTTT.

The chain joins TRBV6-1 to TRBJ2-5, with D possibly being TRBD1 or TRBD2 (6 bases each). V lost 1 base, J lost 0 bases, and 12 bases lay in between. Per the germline V gene, CDR1 is MNHNS and CDR2 is SASEGT. The CDR3 is 16 amino acids. The CDR3 nucleotides read TGTGCCAGCAGTGAAGGGAGGGGGTTGTACCAAGAGACCCAGTACTTC. It yields the protein CASSEGRGLYQETQYF.